This entry features one T cell receptor beta chain sequence. Its antigen is unknown. The PCR used 60 Vbeta and 13 Jbeta primers. Using immunoSEQ multiplex PCR, the repertoire was profiled, and TCRdb retains in-frame clones only, with some absent. The repertoire has under 200,000 clones, around nine tenths of them found once; the top ten carry about 0.93%. This sample is part of a study of cytomegalovirus exposure and HLA in healthy donors. Overall study results and limits: The authors later found most CMV-associated TCR beta chains appeared HLA-restricted.

CDR3 length: 13 residues. The TCR comes from a woman under 40 in good health and CMV-seronegative. The source material was PBMCs. The V and J genes are TRBV21-1 and TRBJ2-7; the D segment call TRBD1 is taken from the table without a DNA check. TRBV21-1 is described as a pseudogene. The CDR3 reads CAVYGQDSYEQYF. CDR3 nucleotides: TGTGCCGTTTACGGACAGGACTCCTACGAGCAGTACTTC.